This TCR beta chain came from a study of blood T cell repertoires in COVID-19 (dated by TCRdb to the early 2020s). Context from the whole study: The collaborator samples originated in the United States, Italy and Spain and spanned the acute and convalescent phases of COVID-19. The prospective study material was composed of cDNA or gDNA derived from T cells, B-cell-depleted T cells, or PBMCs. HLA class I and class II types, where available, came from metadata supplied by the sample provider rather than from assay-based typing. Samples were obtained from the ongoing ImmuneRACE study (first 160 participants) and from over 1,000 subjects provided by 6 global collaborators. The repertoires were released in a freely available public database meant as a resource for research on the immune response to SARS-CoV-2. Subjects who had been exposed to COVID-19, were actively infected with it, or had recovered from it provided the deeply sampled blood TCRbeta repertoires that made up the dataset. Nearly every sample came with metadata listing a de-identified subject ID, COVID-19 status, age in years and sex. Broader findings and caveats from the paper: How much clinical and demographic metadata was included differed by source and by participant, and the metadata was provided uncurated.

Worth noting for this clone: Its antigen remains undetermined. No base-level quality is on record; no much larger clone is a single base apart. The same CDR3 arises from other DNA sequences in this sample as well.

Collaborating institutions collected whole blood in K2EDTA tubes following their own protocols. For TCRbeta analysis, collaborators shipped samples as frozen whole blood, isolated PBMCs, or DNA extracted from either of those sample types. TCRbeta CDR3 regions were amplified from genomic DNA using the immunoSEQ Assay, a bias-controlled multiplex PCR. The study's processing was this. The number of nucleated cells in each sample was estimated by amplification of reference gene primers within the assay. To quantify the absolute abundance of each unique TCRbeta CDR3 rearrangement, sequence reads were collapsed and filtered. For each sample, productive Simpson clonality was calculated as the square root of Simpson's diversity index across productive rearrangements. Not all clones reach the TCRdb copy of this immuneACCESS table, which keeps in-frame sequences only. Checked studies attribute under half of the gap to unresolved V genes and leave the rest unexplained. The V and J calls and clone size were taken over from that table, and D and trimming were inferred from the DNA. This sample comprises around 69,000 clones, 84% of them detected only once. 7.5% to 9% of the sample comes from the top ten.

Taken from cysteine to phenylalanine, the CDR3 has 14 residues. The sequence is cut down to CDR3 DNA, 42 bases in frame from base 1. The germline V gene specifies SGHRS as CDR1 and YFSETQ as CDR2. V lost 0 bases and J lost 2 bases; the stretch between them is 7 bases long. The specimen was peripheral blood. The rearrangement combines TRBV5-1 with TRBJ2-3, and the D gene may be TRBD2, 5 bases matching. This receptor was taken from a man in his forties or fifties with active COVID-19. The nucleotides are TGCGCCAGCAGCTTGGGGACTCCCACAGATACGCAGTATTTT. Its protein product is CASSLGTPTDTQYF.